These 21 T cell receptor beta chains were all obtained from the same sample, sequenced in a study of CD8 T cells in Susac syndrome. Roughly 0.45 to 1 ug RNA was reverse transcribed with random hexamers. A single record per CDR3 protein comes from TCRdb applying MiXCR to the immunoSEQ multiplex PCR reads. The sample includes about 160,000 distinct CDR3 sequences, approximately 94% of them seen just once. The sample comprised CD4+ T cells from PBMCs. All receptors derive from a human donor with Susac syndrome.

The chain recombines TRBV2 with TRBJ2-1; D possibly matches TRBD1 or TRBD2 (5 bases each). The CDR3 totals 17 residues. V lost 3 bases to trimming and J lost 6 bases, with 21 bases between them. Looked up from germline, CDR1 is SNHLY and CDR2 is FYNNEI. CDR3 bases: TGTGCCAGCAGTGATCCCGGGGACCTCCGGACGGGCAATGAGCAGTTCTTC. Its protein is CASSDPGDLRTGNEQFF.

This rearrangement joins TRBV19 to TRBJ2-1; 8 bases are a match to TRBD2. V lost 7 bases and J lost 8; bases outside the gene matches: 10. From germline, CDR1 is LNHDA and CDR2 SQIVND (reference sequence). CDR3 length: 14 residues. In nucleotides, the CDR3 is TGTGCCAGTATGCGGCGGGGGGCCGGATATGAGCAGTTCTTC. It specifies CASMRRGAGYEQFF.

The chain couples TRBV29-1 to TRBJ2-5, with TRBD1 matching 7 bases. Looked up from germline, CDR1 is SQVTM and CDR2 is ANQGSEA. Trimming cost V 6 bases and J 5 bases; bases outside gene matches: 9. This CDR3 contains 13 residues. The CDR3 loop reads CSVATGVGETQYF. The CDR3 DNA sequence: TGCAGCGTGGCCACAGGGGTGGGGGAGACCCAGTACTTC.

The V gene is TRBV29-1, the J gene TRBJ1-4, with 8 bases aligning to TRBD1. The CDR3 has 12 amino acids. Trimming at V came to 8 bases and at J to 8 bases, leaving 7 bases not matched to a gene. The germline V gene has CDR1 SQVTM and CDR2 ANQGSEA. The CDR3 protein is CSFGQGKEKLFF. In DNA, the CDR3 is TGCAGCTTCGGACAGGGAAAAGAAAAACTGTTTTTT.

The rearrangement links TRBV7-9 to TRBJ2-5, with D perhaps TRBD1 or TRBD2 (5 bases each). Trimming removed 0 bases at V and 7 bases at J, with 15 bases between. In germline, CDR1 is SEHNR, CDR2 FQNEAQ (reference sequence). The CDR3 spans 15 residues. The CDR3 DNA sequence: TGTGCCAGCAGCTTAGCCGGGACCGCAGGCGGGACCCAGTACTTC. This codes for CASSLAGTAGGTQYF.

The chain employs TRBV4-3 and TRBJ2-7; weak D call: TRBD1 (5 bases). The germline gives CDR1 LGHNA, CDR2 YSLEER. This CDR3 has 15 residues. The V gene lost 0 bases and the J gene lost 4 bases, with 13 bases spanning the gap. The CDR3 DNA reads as TGCGCCAGCAGCCAAGAGTCAAGGGGCGGATACGAGCAGTACTTC. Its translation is CASSQESRGGYEQYF.

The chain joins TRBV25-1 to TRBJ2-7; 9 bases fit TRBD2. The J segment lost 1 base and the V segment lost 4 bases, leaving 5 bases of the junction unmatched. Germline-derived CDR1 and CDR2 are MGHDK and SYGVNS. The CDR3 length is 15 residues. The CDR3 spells CASSGEREDSYEQYF. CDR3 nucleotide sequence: TGTGCCAGCAGTGGAGAGCGGGAGGATTCCTACGAGCAGTACTTC.

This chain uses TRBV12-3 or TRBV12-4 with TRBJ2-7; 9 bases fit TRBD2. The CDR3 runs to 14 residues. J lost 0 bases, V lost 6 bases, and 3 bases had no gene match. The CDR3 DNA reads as TGTGCCAGCAGAGATAGCGGGAGCTCCTACGAGCAGTACTTC. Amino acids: CASRDSGSSYEQYF.

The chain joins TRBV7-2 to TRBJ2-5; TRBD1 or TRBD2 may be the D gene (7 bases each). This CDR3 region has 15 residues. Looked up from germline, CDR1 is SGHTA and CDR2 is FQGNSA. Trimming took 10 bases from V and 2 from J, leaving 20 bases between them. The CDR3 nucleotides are TGTGCCACGGGAGGAGGGGGCGCGTCTCAAGAGACCCAGTACTTC. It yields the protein CATGGGGASQETQYF.

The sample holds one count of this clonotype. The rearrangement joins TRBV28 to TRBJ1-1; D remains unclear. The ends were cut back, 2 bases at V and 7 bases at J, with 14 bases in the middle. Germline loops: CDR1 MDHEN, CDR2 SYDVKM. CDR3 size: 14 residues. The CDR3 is CASSLVVGTGEAFF. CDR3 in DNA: TGTGCCAGCAGTTTAGTCGTGGGAACCGGTGAAGCTTTCTTT. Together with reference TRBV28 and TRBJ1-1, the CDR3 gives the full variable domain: DVKVTQSSRYLVKRTGEKVFLECVQDMDHENMFWYRQDPGLGLRLIYFSYDVKMKEKGDIPEGYSVSREKKERFSLILESASTNQTSMYLCASSLVVGTGEAFFGQGTRLTVV.

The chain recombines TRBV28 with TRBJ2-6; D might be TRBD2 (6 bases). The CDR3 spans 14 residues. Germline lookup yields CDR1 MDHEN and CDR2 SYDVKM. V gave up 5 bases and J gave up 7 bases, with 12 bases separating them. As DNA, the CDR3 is TGTGCCAGCAGTGCAACGGGGGTAGCCAACGTCCTGACTTTC. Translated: CASSATGVANVLTF.

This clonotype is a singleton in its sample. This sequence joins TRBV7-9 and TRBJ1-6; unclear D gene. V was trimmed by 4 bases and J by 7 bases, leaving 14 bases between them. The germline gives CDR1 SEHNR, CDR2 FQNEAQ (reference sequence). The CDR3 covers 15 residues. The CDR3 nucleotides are TGTGCCAGCAGCTCGTCGAACTCGGGGAATTCACCCCTCCACTTT. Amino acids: CASSSSNSGNSPLHF.

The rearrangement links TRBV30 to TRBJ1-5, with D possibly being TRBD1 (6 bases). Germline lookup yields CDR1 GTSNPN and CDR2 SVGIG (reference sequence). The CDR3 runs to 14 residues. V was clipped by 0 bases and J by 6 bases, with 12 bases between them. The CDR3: CAWSVGGGSQPQHF. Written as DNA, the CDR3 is TGTGCCTGGAGTGTAGGGGGAGGGAGTCAGCCCCAGCATTTT.

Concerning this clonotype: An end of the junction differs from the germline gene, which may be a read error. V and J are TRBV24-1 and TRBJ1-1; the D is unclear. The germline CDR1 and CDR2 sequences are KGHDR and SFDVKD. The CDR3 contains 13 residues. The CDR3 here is CATRESIGDEAFF. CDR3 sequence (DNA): TGTGCCACCCGTGAATCCATCGGGGATGAAGCTTTCTTT.

The CDR3, as DNA: TGTGCCAGCAGCGTAGCCCCTTTATACGAGCAGTACTTC. Protein product: CASSVAPLYEQYF. V is TRBV9 and J is TRBJ2-7; D remains unclear. Germline CDR1 SGDLS, CDR2 YYNGEE. Trimming took off 0 bases at V and 4 bases at J, with 8 bases between the two ends. This CDR3 has 13 residues.

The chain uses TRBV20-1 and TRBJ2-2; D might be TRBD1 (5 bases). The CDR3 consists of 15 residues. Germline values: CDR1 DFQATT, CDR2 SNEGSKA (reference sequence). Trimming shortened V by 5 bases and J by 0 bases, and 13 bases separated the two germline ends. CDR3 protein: CSADRQPSNTGELFF. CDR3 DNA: TGCAGTGCTGACCGACAGCCTTCGAACACCGGGGAGCTGTTTTTT.

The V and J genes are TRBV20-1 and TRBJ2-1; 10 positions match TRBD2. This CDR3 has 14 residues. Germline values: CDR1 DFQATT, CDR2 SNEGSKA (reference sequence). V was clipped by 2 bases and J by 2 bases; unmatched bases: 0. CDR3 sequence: CSARLAGAYNEQFF. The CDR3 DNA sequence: TGCAGTGCTAGACTAGCGGGGGCCTACAATGAGCAGTTCTTC.

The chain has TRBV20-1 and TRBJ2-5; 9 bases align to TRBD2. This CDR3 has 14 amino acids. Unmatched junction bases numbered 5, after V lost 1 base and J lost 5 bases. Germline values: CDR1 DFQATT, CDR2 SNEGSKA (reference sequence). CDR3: CSARVGTSSETQYF. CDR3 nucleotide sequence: TGCAGTGCTAGAGTCGGGACTAGCTCGGAGACCCAGTACTTC.

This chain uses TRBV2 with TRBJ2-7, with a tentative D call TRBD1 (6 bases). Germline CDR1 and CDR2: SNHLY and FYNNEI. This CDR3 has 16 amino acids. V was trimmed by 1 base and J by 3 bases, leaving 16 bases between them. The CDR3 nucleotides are TGTGCCAGCAGTGAAGTCGGGACAATCGAAGGCTACGAGCAGTACTTC. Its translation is CASSEVGTIEGYEQYF.

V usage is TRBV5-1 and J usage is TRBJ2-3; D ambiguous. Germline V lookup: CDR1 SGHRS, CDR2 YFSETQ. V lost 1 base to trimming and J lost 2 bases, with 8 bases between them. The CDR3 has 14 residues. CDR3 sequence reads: CASSLSQPTDTQYF. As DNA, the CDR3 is TGCGCCAGCAGCTTGTCACAACCCACAGATACGCAGTATTTT.

CDR3 sequence (DNA): TGCAGTGCCGTGGACAGGACTAATGAAAAACTGTTTTTT. It is translated as CSAVDRTNEKLFF. The gene calls are TRBV20-1 and TRBJ1-4, with 7 bases fitting TRBD1. CDR3 length equals 13 residues. V shed 6 bases, J shed 2 bases, and the junction held 3 bases outside the gene matches. The V gene's germline CDR1 is DFQATT and CDR2 SNEGSKA (reference sequence).